These 25 T cell receptor beta chains were all obtained from the same sample, sequenced in a study of T cell repertoires in cytomegalovirus infection. TCRdb ran MiXCR on the reads and lists one entry per CDR3 protein. The sample carries 570,000 or so distinct CDR3 sequences, approximately 40% recorded once. No antigen has been assigned to these receptors. The source material was cultured PBMCs, sampled from culture after CMV antigen stimulation. The receptors were sampled from a human donor in good health (CMV status not recorded). Some clones in this sample may be carry-over from other donors' samples.

This chain joins TRBV12-3 or TRBV12-4 and TRBJ2-5; D not resolved. The V end was cut by 5 bases, the J end by 4 bases, with 8 bases between. This CDR3 region has 12 residues. CDR3 bases: TGTGCCAGCAGTGTCACCCCAGAGACCCAGTACTTC. Its protein product is CASSVTPETQYF.

This chain uses TRBV6-1 with TRBJ1-1; D gene unclear. Between the trimmed V and J ends, which lost 1 base and 2 bases, there was a span of 8 bases. Looked up from germline, CDR1 is MNHNS and CDR2 is SASEGT. The CDR3 consists of 14 residues. The CDR3, as DNA: TGTGCCAGCAGTGAAGTAGGATCCAACACTGAAGCTTTCTTT. It yields the protein CASSEVGSNTEAFF.

At least ten counts were recorded for this clonotype. The gene calls are TRBV7-6 and TRBJ2-7; TRBD2 agrees at 10 bases. The CDR3 is 15 residues long. The J segment lost 3 bases and the V segment lost 1 base, leaving 3 bases of the junction unmatched. Germline-derived CDR1 and CDR2 are SGHVS and FNYEAQ. CDR3 region: CASSLDTSGVYEQYF. The CDR3 DNA reads TGTGCCAGCAGCTTAGACACTAGCGGGGTCTACGAGCAGTACTTC.

This clonotype has only a few counts. The gene calls are TRBV4-3 and TRBJ2-5; tentatively, D is TRBD2 (5 bases). The V and J ends lost 0 bases and 7 bases respectively, with 9 bases between them. The CDR3 is made up of 13 amino acids. Germline values: CDR1 LGHNA, CDR2 YSLEER. For the CDR3, the DNA is TGCGCCAGCAGCCAAGAAGGAGGTGTGACCCAGTACTTC. As protein: CASSQEGGVTQYF.

The genes are TRBV10-2 and TRBJ2-5, with no clear D. Trimming took off 4 bases at V and 3 bases at J, with 6 bases between the two ends. The CDR3 length is 12 residues. In germline, CDR1 is WSHSY, CDR2 SAAADI. The chain's CDR3 is CASSAFEETQYF. CDR3 bases: TGCGCCAGCAGTGCCTTTGAAGAGACCCAGTACTTC.

The J gene is TRBJ2-5, the V gene TRBV6-6; 9 nucleotides agree with TRBD1. Germline loops: CDR1 MNHNY, CDR2 SVGAGI (reference sequence). There are 15 residues in the CDR3. Trimming took 10 bases from V and 2 from J; bases not matched to a gene: 11. The chain's CDR3 is CATRSWGQGQETQYF. CDR3 bases: TGTGCCACCCGTAGCTGGGGACAGGGACAAGAGACCCAGTACTTC.

The genes are TRBV10-3 and TRBJ1-1; D ambiguous. Trimming shortened V by 2 bases and J by 3 bases, and 13 bases separated the two germline ends. The V gene's germline CDR1 is ENHRY and CDR2 SYGVKD. This CDR3 is built from 15 residues. CDR3 amino acids: CAISEQAIADTEAFF. The CDR3 DNA sequence: TGTGCCATCAGTGAGCAGGCTATCGCGGACACTGAAGCTTTCTTT.

This clonotype has only a few counts. This chain joins TRBV7-2 and TRBJ2-3, with 8 bases fitting TRBD1. This CDR3 is built from 14 residues. CDR1 SGHTA and CDR2 FQGNSA come from the germline V gene. J lost 10 bases, V lost 3 bases, and 9 bases had no gene match. The chain's CDR3 is CASSLGTGLAAQYF. The CDR3 DNA is TGTGCCAGCAGCTTGGGGACAGGATTGGCTGCGCAGTATTTT.

This clonotype has only a few counts. This chain uses TRBV6-1 with TRBJ2-2; 9 bases match TRBD1. V was pared by 4 bases and J by 4 bases, with 7 bases of the junction left unmatched. CDR3 size: 16 residues. Germline CDR1 reads MNHNS; CDR2 reads SASEGT. The CDR3 coding sequence is TGTGCCAGCAGTGTGAACAGGGGGCAGGGCACCGGGGAGCTGTTTTTT. Its protein product is CASSVNRGQGTGELFF.

Many counts were recorded for this clonotype. This sequence joins TRBV7-2 and TRBJ2-7; D is ambiguous. With 5 bases removed from V and 0 bases from J, the gap between germline ends came to 11 bases. Germline V gene lookup returns CDR1 SGHTA and CDR2 FQGNSA. The CDR3 length is 14 residues. Here the CDR3 DNA reads TGTGCCAGCAGCCCTGACTCGAACTCCTACGAGCAGTACTTC. As protein: CASSPDSNSYEQYF.

This clonotype was seen only a few times. This rearrangement joins TRBV7-6 to TRBJ1-3; possibly TRBD1 for D (6 bases). Germline CDR1 SGHVS, CDR2 FNYEAQ. V dropped 10 bases and J dropped 4 bases, with 17 bases sitting between them. CDR3 size: 14 residues. The CDR3 nucleotides read TGTGCCACCGGGAACCCAGGGGCCGGAAACACCATATATTTT. Amino acids: CATGNPGAGNTIYF.

The CDR3 region is CASSPGTLSHRDTQYF. The CDR3 region has the DNA TGTGCCAGCAGCCCAGGGACTCTCTCTCACCGAGATACGCAGTATTTT. The rearrangement uses TRBV7-9 and TRBJ2-3; tentatively, D is TRBD2 (6 bases). Trimming stripped 5 bases from V and 5 bases from J, with 20 bases between. The CDR3 has 16 residues. From germline, CDR1 is SEHNR and CDR2 FQNEAQ (reference sequence).

This clonotype appeared a few times. The V gene is TRBV7-8, the J gene TRBJ2-1, with D perhaps matching TRBD1 (7 bases). This CDR3 is built from 15 residues. Per germline, CDR1 SGHVS and CDR2 FQNEAQ. V lost 5 bases and J lost 0, with 11 bases in between. The CDR3 DNA follows: TGTGCCAGCAGCCAGGGGGGTAGCTCCTACAATGAGCAGTTCTTC. Amino acid sequence: CASSQGGSSYNEQFF.

The CDR3 coding sequence is TGCGCCAGCAGCCAAGCCCGGGGGGGGGATGAGCAGTTCTTC. This gives the protein CASSQARGGDEQFF. V usage is TRBV4-1 and J usage is TRBJ2-1; 8 nucleotides agree with TRBD2. This CDR3 spans 14 amino acids. V lost 1 base, J lost 8 bases, and 4 bases stayed unmatched. The germline gives CDR1 MGHRA, CDR2 YSYEKL.

This clonotype was recorded once. The rearrangement joins TRBV20-1 to TRBJ1-6, with D perhaps matching TRBD1 (5 bases). This CDR3 has 13 amino acids. The germline V gene has CDR1 DFQATT and CDR2 SNEGSKA (reference sequence). Trimming removed 5 bases at V and 4 bases at J, with 9 bases between. The CDR3 sequence is CSAARVYNSPLHF. The CDR3 nucleotides read TGCAGTGCTGCCAGGGTGTATAATTCACCCCTCCACTTT.

Only a few counts were recorded for this clonotype. The chain carries TRBV5-1 and TRBJ2-1, with 8 positions matching TRBD2. The germline gives CDR1 SGHRS, CDR2 YFSETQ. J was trimmed by 5 bases and V by 0 bases; bases with no gene match: 4. CDR3 length: 15 amino acids. DNA of the CDR3: TGCGCCAGCAGCTTGGTAAGCGGGGGCCACAATGAGCAGTTCTTC. It is translated as CASSLVSGGHNEQFF. The full variable domain, completed using reference TRBV5-1 and TRBJ2-1, is KAGVTQTPRYLIKTRGQQVTLSCSPISGHRSVSWYQQTPGQGLQFLFEYFSETQRNKGNFPGRFSGRQFSNSRSEMNVSTLELGDSALYLCASSLVSGGHNEQFFGPGTRLTVL.

The chain recombines TRBV3-1 with TRBJ2-3, with D maybe TRBD2 (5 bases). Germline CDR1 reads LGHDT; CDR2 reads YNNKEL (reference sequence). The CDR3 consists of 15 residues. Trimming stripped 1 base from V and 2 bases from J, with 10 bases between. CDR3 region: CASSQVRRDTDTQYF. DNA for the CDR3: TGTGCCAGCAGCCAAGTTCGACGGGACACAGATACGCAGTATTTT.

About this clonotype: A much larger clone lies one base from this, so it may be a read error. The rearrangement links TRBV5-4 to TRBJ2-7; 9 bases match TRBD1. V lost 4 bases to trimming and J lost 3 bases; unmatched junction nucleotides: 5. This CDR3 region has 14 residues. Germline loops: CDR1 SGHNT, CDR2 YYREEE (reference sequence). The CDR3 sequence: CASSAGTGYYEQYF. CDR3 sequence (DNA): TGTGCCAGCAGCGCCGGGACAGGGTACTACGAGCAGTACTTC.

The chain combines TRBV7-2 with TRBJ2-7, with no clear D. In germline, CDR1 is SGHTA, CDR2 FQGNSA. The CDR3 length is 13 residues. V was clipped by 5 bases and J by 7 bases, with 15 bases between them. The CDR3 DNA is TGTGCCAGCAGCCGGGTGGTGCCCGCGGAGCAGTACTTC. It is translated as CASSRVVPAEQYF.

The V call is TRBV27, the J call TRBJ1-1, with D possibly being TRBD1 (6 bases). The V end lost 6 bases, the J end lost 10 bases, and 21 bases lay between the germline ends. The CDR3 totals 14 residues. Germline CDR1 and CDR2: MNHEY and SMNVEV (reference sequence). The CDR3, as DNA: TGTGCCAGCAGCTTTAATGGGGGCCGGGTAGGAGCTTTCTTT. The encoded protein is CASSFNGGRVGAFF.

The chain has TRBV6-6 and TRBJ2-7; TRBD2 agrees at 13 bases. The V gene end was trimmed by 8 bases and the J gene end by 7 bases; junction bases not matched to a gene: 2. Germline V gene data show CDR1 as MNHNY and CDR2 as SVGAGI (reference sequence). The CDR3 is 12 amino acids. CDR3 in DNA: TGTGCCAGCGGACTAGCGGGAGAAGAGCAGTACTTC. Translation: CASGLAGEEQYF.

The gene calls are TRBV7-6 and TRBJ1-5; the match to TRBD1 covers 7 bases. J lost 0 bases, V lost 5 bases, and 4 bases had no gene match. The CDR3 is made up of 15 amino acids. From germline, CDR1 is SGHVS and CDR2 FNYEAQ. The DNA for the CDR3 is TGTGCCAGCAGCCCCGACAGGGATAGCAATCAGCCCCAGCATTTT. Amino acid sequence: CASSPDRDSNQPQHF.

V and J are TRBV7-2 and TRBJ2-1, with 12 bases aligning to TRBD2. CDR1 SGHTA and CDR2 FQGNSA come from the germline V gene. The CDR3 has 17 residues. Trimming cost V 7 bases and J 4 bases; bases outside gene matches: 11. For the CDR3, the DNA is TGTGCCAGCAAAGTTCGGACTAGCGGGAAGAAGTACAATGAGCAGTTCTTC. The encoded protein is CASKVRTSGKKYNEQFF. Together with reference TRBV7-2 and TRBJ2-1, the CDR3 gives the full variable domain: GAGVSQSPSNKVTEKGKDVELRCDPISGHTALYWYRQSLGQGLEFLIYFQGNSAPDKSGLPSDRFSAERTGGSVSTLTIQRTQQEDSAVYLCASKVRTSGKKYNEQFFGPGTRLTVL.

The V and J genes are TRBV7-2 and TRBJ2-1; 7 nucleotides align to TRBD2. The V and J ends lost 7 bases and 0 bases, in that order; junction bases with no gene match: 6. The CDR3 is made up of 15 amino acids. From germline, CDR1 is SGHTA and CDR2 FQGNSA. This CDR3 reads CASTTWGGSYNEQFF. The DNA of the CDR3 is TGTGCCAGCACCACCTGGGGGGGCTCCTACAATGAGCAGTTCTTC.

This clonotype was picked up many times. V usage is TRBV7-2 and J usage is TRBJ2-7, with D possibly being TRBD2 (7 bases). The CDR3 runs to 16 residues. Trimming removed 5 bases from V and 2 bases from J, with 19 bases in between. Per the germline V gene, CDR1 is SGHTA and CDR2 is FQGNSA. CDR3 sequence (DNA): TGTGCCAGCAGCCCCGGGGGGCAGGGGTACCCCTACGAGCAGTACTTC. The encoded protein is CASSPGGQGYPYEQYF.